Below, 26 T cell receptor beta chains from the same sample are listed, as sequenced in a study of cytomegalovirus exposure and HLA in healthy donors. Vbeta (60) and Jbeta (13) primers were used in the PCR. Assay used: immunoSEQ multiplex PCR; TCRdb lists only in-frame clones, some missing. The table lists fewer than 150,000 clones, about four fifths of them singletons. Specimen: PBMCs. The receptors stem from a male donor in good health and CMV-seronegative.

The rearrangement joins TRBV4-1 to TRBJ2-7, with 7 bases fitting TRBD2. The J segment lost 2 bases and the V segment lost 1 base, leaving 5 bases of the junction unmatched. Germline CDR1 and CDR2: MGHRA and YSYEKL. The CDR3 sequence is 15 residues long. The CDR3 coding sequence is TGCGCCAGCAGCCAAGCGCTAGCGGCTCCCTACGAGCAGTACTTC. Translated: CASSQALAAPYEQYF.

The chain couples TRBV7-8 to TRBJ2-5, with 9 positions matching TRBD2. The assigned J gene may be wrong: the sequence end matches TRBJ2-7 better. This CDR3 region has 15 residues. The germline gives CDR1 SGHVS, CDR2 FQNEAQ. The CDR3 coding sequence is TGTGCCAGCAGCTTAGGTCCTAGCGGGATAAACGAGCAGTACTTC. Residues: CASSLGPSGINEQYF.

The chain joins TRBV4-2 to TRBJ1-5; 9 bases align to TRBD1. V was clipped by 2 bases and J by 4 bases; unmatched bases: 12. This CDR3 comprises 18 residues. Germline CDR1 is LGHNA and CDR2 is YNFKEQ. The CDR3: CASSQSGQGFKGNQPQHF. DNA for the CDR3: TGTGCCAGCAGCCAATCGGGACAGGGATTTAAGGGGAATCAGCCCCAGCATTTT.

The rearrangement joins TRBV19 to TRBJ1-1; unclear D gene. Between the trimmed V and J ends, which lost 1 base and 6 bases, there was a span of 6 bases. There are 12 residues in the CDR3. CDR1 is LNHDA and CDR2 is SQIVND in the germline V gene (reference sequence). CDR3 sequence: CASSIGLSEAFF. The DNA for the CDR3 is TGTGCCAGTAGTATAGGACTATCTGAAGCTTTCTTT. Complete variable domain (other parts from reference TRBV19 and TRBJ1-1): DGGITQSPKYLFRKEGQNVTLSCEQNLNHDAMYWYRQDPGQGLRLIYYSQIVNDFQKGDIAEGYSVSREKKESFPLTVTSAQKNPTAFYLCASSIGLSEAFFGQGTRLTVV.

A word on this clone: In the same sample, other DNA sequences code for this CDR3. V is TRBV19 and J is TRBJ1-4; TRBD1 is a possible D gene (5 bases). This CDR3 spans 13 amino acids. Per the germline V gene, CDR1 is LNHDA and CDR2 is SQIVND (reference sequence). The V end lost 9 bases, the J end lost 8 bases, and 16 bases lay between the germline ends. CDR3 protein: CASKGTGVEKLFF. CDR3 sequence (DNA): TGTGCCAGCAAAGGGACGGGGGTCGAAAAACTGTTTTTT.

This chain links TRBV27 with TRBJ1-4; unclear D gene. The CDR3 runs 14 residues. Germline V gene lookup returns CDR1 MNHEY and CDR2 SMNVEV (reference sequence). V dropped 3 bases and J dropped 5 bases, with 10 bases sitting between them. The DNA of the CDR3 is TGTGCCAGCAGTTTCACGGGGTTAAATGAAAAACTGTTTTTT. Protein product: CASSFTGLNEKLFF.

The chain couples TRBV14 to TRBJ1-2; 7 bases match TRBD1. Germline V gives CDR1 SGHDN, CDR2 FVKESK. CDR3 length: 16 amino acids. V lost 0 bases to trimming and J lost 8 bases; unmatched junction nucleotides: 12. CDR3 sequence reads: CASSQDLAVRGRGYTF. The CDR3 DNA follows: TGTGCCAGCAGCCAAGATCTGGCCGTAAGGGGGCGAGGCTACACCTTC.

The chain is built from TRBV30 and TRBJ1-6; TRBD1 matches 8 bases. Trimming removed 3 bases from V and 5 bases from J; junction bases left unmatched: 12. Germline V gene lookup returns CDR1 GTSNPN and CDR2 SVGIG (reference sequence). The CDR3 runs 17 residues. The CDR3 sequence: CAWRKGQGASDNSPLHF. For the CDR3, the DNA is TGTGCCTGGAGAAAAGGGCAGGGGGCTTCTGATAATTCACCCCTCCACTTT.

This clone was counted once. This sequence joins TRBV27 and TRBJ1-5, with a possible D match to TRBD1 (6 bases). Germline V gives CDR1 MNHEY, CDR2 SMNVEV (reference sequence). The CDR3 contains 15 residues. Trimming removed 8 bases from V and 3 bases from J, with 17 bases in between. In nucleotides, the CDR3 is TGTGCCAGCGGACCACGGGGGGCCATCAATCAGCCCCAGCATTTT. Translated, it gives CASGPRGAINQPQHF.

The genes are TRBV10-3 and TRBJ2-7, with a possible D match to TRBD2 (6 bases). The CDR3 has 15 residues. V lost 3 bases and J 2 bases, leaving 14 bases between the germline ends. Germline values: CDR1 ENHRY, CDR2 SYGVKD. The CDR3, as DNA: TGTGCCATCAGTGACGTTATGGAGGGCACCTACGAGCAGTACTTC. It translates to CAISDVMEGTYEQYF.

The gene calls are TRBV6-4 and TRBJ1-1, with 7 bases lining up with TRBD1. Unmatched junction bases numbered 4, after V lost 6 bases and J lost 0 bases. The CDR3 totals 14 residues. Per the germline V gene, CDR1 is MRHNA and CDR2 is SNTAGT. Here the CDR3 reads CASSVDRMNTEAFF. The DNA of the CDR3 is TGTGCCAGCAGCGTGGACAGGATGAACACTGAAGCTTTCTTT.

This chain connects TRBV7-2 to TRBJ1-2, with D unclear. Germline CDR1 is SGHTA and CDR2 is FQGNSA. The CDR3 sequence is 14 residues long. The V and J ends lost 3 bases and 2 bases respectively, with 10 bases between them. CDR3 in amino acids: CASSLSRLNYGYTF. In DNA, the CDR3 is TGTGCCAGCAGCTTGTCCAGACTGAACTATGGCTACACCTTC.

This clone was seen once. CDR3 amino acids: CASSDLAEVAFF. The CDR3 DNA reads TGTGCCAGCAGTGATCTTGCAGAGGTAGCTTTCTTT. V is TRBV6-1 and J is TRBJ1-1; no clear D gene. V was trimmed by 3 bases and J by 10 bases, leaving 12 bases between them. Germline loops: CDR1 MNHNS, CDR2 SASEGT. There are 12 residues in the CDR3.

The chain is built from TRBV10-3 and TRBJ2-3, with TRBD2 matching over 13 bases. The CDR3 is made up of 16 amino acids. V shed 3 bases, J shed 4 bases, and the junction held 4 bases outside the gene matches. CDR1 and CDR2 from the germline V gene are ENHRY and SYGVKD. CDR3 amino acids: CAISDTLAGGSDTQYF. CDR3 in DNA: TGTGCCATCAGTGACACACTAGCGGGGGGGTCAGATACGCAGTATTTT.

CDR3 sequence reads: CASRLTANTEAFF. As DNA, the CDR3 is TGTGCCAGCAGGCTTACAGCGAACACTGAAGCTTTCTTT. This chain connects TRBV4-2 to TRBJ1-1; D gene uncertain. Between the trimmed V and J ends, which lost 6 bases and 1 base, there was a span of 9 bases. The CDR3 contains 13 residues. Germline-derived CDR1 and CDR2 are LGHNA and YNFKEQ.

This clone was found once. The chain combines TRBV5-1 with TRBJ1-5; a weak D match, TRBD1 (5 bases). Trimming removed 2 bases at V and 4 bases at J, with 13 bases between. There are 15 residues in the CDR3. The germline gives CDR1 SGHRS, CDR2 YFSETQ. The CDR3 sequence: CASSLLGGSNQPQHF. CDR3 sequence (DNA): TGCGCCAGCAGCTTACTGGGGGGGAGTAATCAGCCCCAGCATTTT.

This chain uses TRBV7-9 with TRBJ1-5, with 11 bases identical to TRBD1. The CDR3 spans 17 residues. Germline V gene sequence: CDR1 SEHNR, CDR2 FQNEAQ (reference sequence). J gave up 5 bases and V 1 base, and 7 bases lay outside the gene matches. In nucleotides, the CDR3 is TGTGCCAGCAGCTTAGGCGTAGGGACAGGGGGACATCAGCCCCAGCATTTT. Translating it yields CASSLGVGTGGHQPQHF.

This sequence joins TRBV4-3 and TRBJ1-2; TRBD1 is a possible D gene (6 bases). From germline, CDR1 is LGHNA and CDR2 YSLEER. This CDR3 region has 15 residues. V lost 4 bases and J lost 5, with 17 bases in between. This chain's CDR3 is CASSRVEGDLYGYTF. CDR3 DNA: TGCGCCAGCAGCCGGGTCGAGGGGGACCTTTATGGCTACACCTTC.

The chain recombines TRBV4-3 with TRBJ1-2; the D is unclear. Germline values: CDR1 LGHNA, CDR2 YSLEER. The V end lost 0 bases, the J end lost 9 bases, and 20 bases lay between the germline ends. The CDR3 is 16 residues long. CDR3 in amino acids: CASSQDRTAGAWSYTF. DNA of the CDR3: TGCGCCAGCAGCCAAGATCGTACAGCAGGCGCATGGAGCTACACCTTC.

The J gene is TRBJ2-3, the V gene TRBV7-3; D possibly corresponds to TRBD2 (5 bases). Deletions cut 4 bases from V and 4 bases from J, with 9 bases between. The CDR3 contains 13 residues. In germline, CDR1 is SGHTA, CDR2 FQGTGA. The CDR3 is CASSSDGADTQYF. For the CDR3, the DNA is TGTGCCAGCAGCTCTGACGGGGCAGATACGCAGTATTTT.

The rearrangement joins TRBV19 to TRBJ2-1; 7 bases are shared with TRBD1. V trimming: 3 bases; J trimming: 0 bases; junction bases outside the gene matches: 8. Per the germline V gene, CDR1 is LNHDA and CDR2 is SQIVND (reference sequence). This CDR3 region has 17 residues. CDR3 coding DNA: TGTGCCAGTAGTATTCACAGGGGTAAAAGCTCCTACAATGAGCAGTTCTTC. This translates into CASSIHRGKSSYNEQFF.

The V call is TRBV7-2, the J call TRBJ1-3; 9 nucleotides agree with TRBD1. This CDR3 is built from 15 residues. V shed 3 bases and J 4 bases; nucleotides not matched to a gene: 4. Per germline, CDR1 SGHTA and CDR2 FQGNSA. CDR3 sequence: CASSLGQGSGNTIYF. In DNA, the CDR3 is TGTGCCAGCAGCTTGGGACAGGGTTCGGGAAACACCATATATTTT.

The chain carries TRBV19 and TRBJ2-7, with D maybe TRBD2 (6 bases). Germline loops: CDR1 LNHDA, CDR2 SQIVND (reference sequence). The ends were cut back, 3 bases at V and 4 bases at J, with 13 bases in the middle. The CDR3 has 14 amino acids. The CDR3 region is CASSIGGAGYEQYF. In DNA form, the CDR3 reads TGTGCCAGTAGTATCGGAGGGGCAGGGTACGAGCAGTACTTC.

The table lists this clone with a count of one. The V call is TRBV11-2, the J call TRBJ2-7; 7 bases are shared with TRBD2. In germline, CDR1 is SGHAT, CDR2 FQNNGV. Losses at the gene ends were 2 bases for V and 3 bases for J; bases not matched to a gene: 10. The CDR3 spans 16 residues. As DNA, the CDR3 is TGTGCCAGCAGCTTACTGAGTAGCGGGTATGGCTACGAGCAGTACTTC. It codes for CASSLLSSGYGYEQYF.

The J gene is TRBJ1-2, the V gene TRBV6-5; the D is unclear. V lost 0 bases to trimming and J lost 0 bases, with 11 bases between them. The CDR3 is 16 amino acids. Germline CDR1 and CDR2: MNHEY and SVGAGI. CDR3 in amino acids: CASSYSRAAANYGYTF. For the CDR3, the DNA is TGTGCCAGCAGTTACTCGAGGGCAGCAGCTAACTATGGCTACACCTTC.

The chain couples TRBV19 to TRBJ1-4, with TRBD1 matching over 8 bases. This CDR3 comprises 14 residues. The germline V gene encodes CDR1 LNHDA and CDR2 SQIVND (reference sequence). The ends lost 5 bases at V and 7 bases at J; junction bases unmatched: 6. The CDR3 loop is CASSPQGAGEKLFF. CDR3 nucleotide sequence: TGTGCCAGTAGTCCTCAGGGGGCCGGTGAAAAACTGTTTTTT. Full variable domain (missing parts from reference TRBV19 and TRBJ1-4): DGGITQSPKYLFRKEGQNVTLSCEQNLNHDAMYWYRQDPGQGLRLIYYSQIVNDFQKGDIAEGYSVSREKKESFPLTVTSAQKNPTAFYLCASSPQGAGEKLFFGSGTQLSVL.